Each of the 31 T cell receptor beta chains below was sequenced from the same sample in a study of T cell repertoires in cytomegalovirus infection. TCRdb itself ran the reads through MiXCR, one entry per CDR3 protein. The table lists hundreds of thousands of distinct CDR3 sequences, 25% to 35% of them singletons. The antigens of these receptors remain unknown. Sequencing was performed on cultured PBMCs, taken from culture after CMV antigen stimulation. Receptors were obtained from a human donor in good health (CMV status not recorded). Some clones in this sample may be carry-over from other donors' samples.

This clonotype was recorded only once. This chain connects TRBV20-1 to TRBJ1-5; 8 bases are shared with TRBD1. Per the germline V gene, CDR1 is DFQATT and CDR2 is SNEGSKA (reference sequence). Losses at the gene ends were 5 bases for V and 2 bases for J; bases not matched to a gene: 8. This CDR3 has 15 amino acids. The CDR3 loop reads CSAQAGGRGNQPQHF. As DNA, the CDR3 is TGCAGTGCTCAGGCAGGGGGCAGGGGCAATCAGCCCCAGCATTTT.

The chain combines TRBV6-5 with TRBJ1-1; perhaps TRBD1 as D (6 bases). V dropped 0 bases and J dropped 4 bases, with 9 bases sitting between them. CDR3 length: 14 residues. CDR1 is MNHEY and CDR2 is SVGAGI in the germline V gene. The chain's CDR3 is CASSYSGGSTEAFF. For the CDR3, the DNA is TGTGCCAGCAGTTACTCAGGGGGGAGCACTGAAGCTTTCTTT.

This clonotype was detected a few times. This chain uses TRBV5-4 with TRBJ1-3, with 7 bases that match TRBD1. V trimming: 2 bases; J trimming: 2 bases; junction bases outside the gene matches: 7. This CDR3 contains 16 residues. Germline-derived CDR1 and CDR2 are SGHNT and YYREEE (reference sequence). CDR3 in amino acids: CASSFRGDRTGNTIYF. The CDR3 DNA sequence: TGTGCCAGCAGCTTTAGGGGGGACAGAACTGGAAACACCATATATTTT.

CDR3 loop: CASRRDKTEKLFF. The CDR3 coding sequence is TGTGCCAGCAGGCGGGACAAAACGGAAAAACTGTTTTTT. The chain has TRBV7-4 and TRBJ1-4; TRBD1 might be the D (6 bases). This CDR3 has 13 residues. V lost 6 bases and J 8 bases, leaving 13 bases between the germline ends. In germline, CDR1 is SGHVT, CDR2 SQSDAQ.

This sequence joins TRBV6-1 and TRBJ1-1, with a possible D match to TRBD1 (5 bases). This CDR3 is built from 12 residues. CDR1 is MNHNS and CDR2 is SASEGT in the germline V gene. The V gene lost 6 bases and the J gene lost 7 bases, with 12 bases spanning the gap. The CDR3 sequence: CASRSGKSEAFF. For the CDR3, the DNA is TGTGCCAGCAGATCAGGGAAGAGTGAAGCTTTCTTT.

This chain joins TRBV2 and TRBJ2-7; D tentatively reads TRBD1 or TRBD2 (5 bases each). This CDR3 region has 13 residues. The germline V gene has CDR1 SNHLY and CDR2 FYNNEI. Trimming pared 6 bases from V and 6 bases from J, leaving 15 bases between. In DNA form, the CDR3 reads TGTGCCAGCAGCCCGGGGCAGGCCCTCGAGCAGTACTTC. It yields the protein CASSPGQALEQYF.

The genes are TRBV6-2 or TRBV6-3 and TRBJ2-7; 7 nucleotides align to TRBD2. Germline V gene sequence: CDR1 MNHEY, CDR2 SVGEGT. The V segment lost 2 bases and the J segment 4 bases; nucleotides outside the gene matches: 8. The CDR3 consists of 15 residues. The CDR3 sequence is CASSYLAGREYEQYF. Written as DNA, the CDR3 is TGTGCCAGCAGTTACCTCGCAGGGAGGGAATACGAGCAGTACTTC.

V is TRBV6-5 and J is TRBJ2-7, with a possible D match to TRBD2 (5 bases). Germline V CDR1 and CDR2: MNHEY, SVGAGI. The CDR3 loop spans 16 amino acids. V was shortened by 0 bases and J by 0 bases, with 12 bases between the two germline ends. CDR3 protein: CASSYSGGTHSYEQYF. The CDR3 DNA reads TGTGCCAGCAGTTACTCTGGAGGCACGCACTCCTACGAGCAGTACTTC.

The chain employs TRBV24-1 and TRBJ1-5, with a possible D match to TRBD1 (5 bases). Germline-derived CDR1 and CDR2 are KGHDR and SFDVKD. The V end was cut by 4 bases, the J end by 2 bases, with 23 bases between. This CDR3 is 19 amino acids long. The CDR3 protein is CATSEGGGTSSRGNQPQHF. The CDR3, as DNA: TGTGCCACCAGTGAGGGGGGGGGGACTTCCTCGCGTGGCAATCAGCCCCAGCATTTT.

This clonotype was seen a handful of times. The rearrangement joins TRBV6-1 to TRBJ1-2; 8 bases map to TRBD1. The germline V gene has CDR1 MNHNS and CDR2 SASEGT. This CDR3 comprises 15 residues. Unmatched junction bases numbered 9, after V lost 5 bases and J lost 4 bases. This CDR3 reads CASSLGQEIFYGYTF. Written as DNA, the CDR3 is TGTGCCAGCAGTCTGGGACAGGAAATTTTCTATGGCTACACCTTC.

This chain joins TRBV5-1 and TRBJ2-2; either TRBD1 or TRBD2 may supply D (5 bases each). The CDR3 runs 14 residues. The germline V gene has CDR1 SGHRS and CDR2 YFSETQ. The V end was cut by 6 bases, the J end by 5 bases, with 14 bases between. The chain's CDR3 is CASTLEGKTGELFF. Written as DNA, the CDR3 is TGCGCCAGCACCCTTGAGGGGAAGACCGGGGAGCTGTTTTTT.

The rearrangement links TRBV4-2 to TRBJ2-1, with 11 bases aligning to TRBD2. This CDR3 spans 16 amino acids. Losses at the gene ends were 3 bases for V and 8 bases for J; bases not matched to a gene: 9. Per germline, CDR1 LGHNA and CDR2 YNFKEQ. This CDR3 reads CASSQETSGSLDEQFF. CDR3 in DNA: TGTGCCAGCAGCCAGGAAACTAGCGGGAGTTTGGATGAGCAGTTCTTC.

This clonotype was counted between two and nine times. The chain recombines TRBV7-6 with TRBJ2-5; D is perhaps TRBD1 (5 bases). The CDR3 length is 15 residues. V dropped 5 bases and J dropped 5 bases, with 18 bases sitting between them. CDR1 is SGHVS, CDR2 FNYEAQ, per germline. CDR3: CASSLFHRPVETQYF. As DNA, the CDR3 is TGTGCCAGCAGCCTATTCCACAGGCCCGTGGAGACCCAGTACTTC.

V is TRBV5-6 and J is TRBJ2-7; D ambiguous. Germline assignment: CDR1 SGHDT and CDR2 YYEEEE. V dropped 1 base and J dropped 3 bases, with 11 bases sitting between them. CDR3 length: 14 residues. The CDR3 spells CASSLYGPSYEQYF. The CDR3, as DNA: TGTGCCAGCAGCTTGTACGGGCCTAGCTACGAGCAGTACTTC.

This clonotype showed up many times. The rearrangement joins TRBV6-1 to TRBJ1-2; 7 positions match TRBD1. Germline V lookup: CDR1 MNHNS, CDR2 SASEGT. With 5 bases clipped from V and 7 bases from J, the junction kept 16 bases outside the gene matches. This CDR3 has 16 residues. The CDR3 region has the DNA TGTGCCAGCAGTCCGACCTGGGACAGACCAGGGCCTGGCTACACCTTC. It yields the protein CASSPTWDRPGPGYTF.

The CDR3 here is CASSLRGEIYGYTF. In nucleotides, the CDR3 is TGTGCCAGCAGCTTACGAGGGGAGATCTATGGCTACACCTTC. This chain connects TRBV7-9 to TRBJ1-2; weak D call: TRBD1 (5 bases). The germline V gene encodes CDR1 SEHNR and CDR2 FQNEAQ (reference sequence). Trimming pared 2 bases from V and 4 bases from J, leaving 11 bases between. CDR3 size: 14 residues.

This chain joins TRBV19 and TRBJ1-5; 7 bases are a match to TRBD1. V lost 9 bases to trimming and J lost 3 bases; unmatched junction nucleotides: 8. The germline CDR1 and CDR2 sequences are LNHDA and SQIVND (reference sequence). The CDR3 loop spans 14 amino acids. The CDR3 DNA is TGTGCCAGCCACACACAGGGGTCCAATCAGCCCCAGCATTTT. It codes for CASHTQGSNQPQHF.

This clonotype was detected only a few times. This rearrangement joins TRBV5-1 to TRBJ1-1; TRBD1 agrees at 7 bases. The CDR3 is 16 amino acids. Unmatched junction bases numbered 9, after V lost 3 bases and J lost 1 base. Germline lookup yields CDR1 SGHRS and CDR2 YFSETQ. This CDR3 reads CASSSRDSFQNTEAFF. CDR3 bases: TGCGCCAGCAGCTCCCGGGACAGCTTTCAGAACACTGAAGCTTTCTTT.

In its sample, this clonotype was seen many times. The V call is TRBV7-8, the J call TRBJ1-2, with TRBD1 matching 8 bases. V shed 5 bases and J 8 bases; nucleotides not matched to a gene: 4. CDR1 SGHVS and CDR2 FQNEAQ come from the germline V gene. The CDR3 covers 12 residues. DNA of the CDR3: TGTGCCAGCAGCCCATGGGACAGGGGCTACACCTTC. It is translated as CASSPWDRGYTF.

The V call is TRBV7-2, the J call TRBJ2-7, with 14 positions matching TRBD2. Germline V lookup: CDR1 SGHTA, CDR2 FQGNSA. V was clipped by 5 bases and J by 3 bases; unmatched bases: 6. The CDR3 covers 16 residues. The CDR3 protein is CASSGPGLAGVYEQYF. The DNA of the CDR3 is TGTGCCAGCAGCGGTCCGGGACTAGCGGGGGTCTACGAGCAGTACTTC.

This clonotype has only a few counts. The chain combines TRBV7-9 with TRBJ2-1; 7 nucleotides align to TRBD2. Per the germline V gene, CDR1 is SEHNR and CDR2 is FQNEAQ (reference sequence). The CDR3 is made up of 16 amino acids. The junction had 10 bases not matched to a gene; V was cut back by 1 base and J by 7 bases. The CDR3 is CASSLGGGGRGNEQFF. CDR3 nucleotide sequence: TGTGCCAGCAGCTTAGGTGGCGGCGGGAGAGGGAATGAGCAGTTCTTC. Combining the CDR3 with reference TRBV7-9 and TRBJ2-1 gives the whole variable domain DTGVSQNPRHKITKRGQNVTFRCDPISEHNRLYWYRQTLGQGPEFLTYFQNEAQLEKSRLLSDRFSAERPKGSFSTLEIQRTEQGDSAMYLCASSLGGGGRGNEQFFGPGTRLTVL.

The chain is built from TRBV6-1 and TRBJ1-2, with TRBD1 as a possible D gene (6 bases). This CDR3 spans 16 amino acids. The germline V gene has CDR1 MNHNS and CDR2 SASEGT. Trimming took 0 bases from V and 4 from J, leaving 15 bases between them. CDR3 loop: CASSEARGGQGYGYTF. CDR3 bases: TGTGCCAGCAGTGAAGCGCGCGGGGGGCAAGGCTATGGCTACACCTTC.

This sequence joins TRBV2 and TRBJ2-3, with D possibly matching TRBD1 (5 bases). V dropped 9 bases and J dropped 5 bases, with 12 bases sitting between them. The CDR3 has 12 amino acids. Germline V gene data show CDR1 as SNHLY and CDR2 as FYNNEI. The CDR3 loop is CARDTVVDTQYF. The DNA of the CDR3 is TGTGCCAGGGACACAGTGGTAGATACGCAGTATTTT.

This chain joins TRBV7-8 and TRBJ1-5; D remains unclear. The CDR3 consists of 16 residues. Per germline, CDR1 SGHVS and CDR2 FQNEAQ. V was pared by 4 bases and J by 6 bases, with 19 bases between. The CDR3 region is CASSSPTPEGGQPQHF. CDR3 in DNA: TGTGCCAGCAGCTCCCCGACACCCGAGGGCGGTCAGCCCCAGCATTTT.

This chain uses TRBV6-6 with TRBJ2-5, with D maybe TRBD1 (6 bases). CDR3 length: 15 residues. V was trimmed by 2 bases and J by 1 base, leaving 11 bases between them. In germline, CDR1 is MNHNY, CDR2 SVGAGI (reference sequence). Here the CDR3 reads CASSYPGATQETQYF. In DNA, the CDR3 is TGTGCCAGCAGTTACCCAGGGGCTACCCAAGAGACCCAGTACTTC.

This clonotype was counted a few times. This chain's CDR3 is CASSLPDRGNTEAFF. The CDR3 coding sequence is TGTGCCAGCAGCTTACCCGACAGGGGTAACACTGAAGCTTTCTTT. This chain links TRBV11-2 with TRBJ1-1, with 8 bases that match TRBD1. The CDR3 runs 15 residues. CDR1 and CDR2 (germline): SGHAT, FQNNGV. With V trimmed by 2 bases and J by 2 bases, 4 bases remained unmatched.

CDR3 nucleotide sequence: TGTGCCAGCAGTCTTCAGGCTCAGATTTCCGGGGAGCTGTTTTTT. The encoded protein is CASSLQAQISGELFF. The chain is built from TRBV12-3 or TRBV12-4 and TRBJ2-2; D is undetermined. The CDR3 spans 15 residues. Trimming shortened V by 5 bases and J by 6 bases, and 16 bases separated the two germline ends.

V is TRBV7-8 and J is TRBJ2-7; 7 bases match TRBD1. Germline V gives CDR1 SGHVS, CDR2 FQNEAQ. The CDR3 is 16 residues long. V shed 0 bases and J 0 bases; nucleotides not matched to a gene: 5. The CDR3, as DNA: TGTGCCAGCAGCTTAGCGGAATGGACAGGCTCCTACGAGCAGTACTTC. Its translation is CASSLAEWTGSYEQYF.

This clonotype was counted between two and nine times. J is TRBJ1-5 and V is TRBV6-6; D gene unclear. The CDR3 length is 12 residues. V was trimmed by 4 bases and J by 7 bases, leaving 8 bases between them. From germline, CDR1 is MNHNY and CDR2 SVGAGI (reference sequence). The CDR3 DNA follows: TGTGCCAGCAGTTTCTCCGGCCAGCCCCAGCATTTT. Its protein product is CASSFSGQPQHF.

This clonotype showed up just a few times. The rearrangement uses TRBV19 and TRBJ2-1; 15 bases match TRBD2. Germline CDR1 and CDR2: LNHDA and SQIVND (reference sequence). The junction had 7 bases not matched to a gene; V was cut back by 8 bases and J by 8 bases. The CDR3 loop spans 15 amino acids. As DNA, the CDR3 is TGTGCCAGTTGGGGACTAGCGGGAGGTAGCGATGAGCAGTTCTTC. Protein product: CASWGLAGGSDEQFF.

This clonotype was seen only once. The chain is built from TRBV6-2 or TRBV6-3 and TRBJ1-1; no clear D. V lost 8 bases and J 4 bases, leaving 11 bases between the germline ends. The CDR3 is made up of 12 amino acids. The V gene's germline CDR1 is MNHEY and CDR2 SVGEGT. Here the CDR3 reads CASARDSTEAFF. In DNA, the CDR3 is TGTGCCAGCGCAAGGGATAGCACTGAAGCTTTCTTT.